Sequencing of this TCR beta chain was carried out in a study of shared clonotypes between healthy human individuals. Study-level findings and limits: Rarefaction exposed incomplete sorted-subset sequencing despite large depth.

The CDR3 has 17 amino acids. V trimming: 4 bases; J trimming: 0 bases; junction bases outside the gene matches: 7. The V gene's germline CDR1 is SNHLY and CDR2 FYNNEI. Positive CCR7 selection of CD45RO-negative cells yielded the naive CD8 cells, and terminally differentiated effector memory CD45RA+ cells were excluded. About this clone itself: Its antigen is undetermined.

Assay runs were performed at deep level. Produced via immunoSEQ multiplex PCR; TCRdb's table is partial and in-frame only. The profile shows millions of clones, less than 95% of them singletons. This sequence was found in a man aged 18-30 years in good health. The chain couples TRBV2 to TRBJ1-5; the match to TRBD1 covers 9 bases. Sequencing was performed on naive CD8+ T cells sorted from blood. In nucleotides, the CDR3 is TGTGCCAGCAGTGTGTCCGGGACAGGGCATAGCAATCAGCCCCAGCATTTT. It codes for CASSVSGTGHSNQPQHF.